This T cell receptor beta chain was documented in a study of shared clonotypes between healthy human individuals. Several immunoSEQ plates held equal portions of the genomic DNA taken from each subset. Method: immunoSEQ multiplex PCR; TCRdb's copy keeps in-frame clones and lacks some. This sample has around 1,100,000 clones, with around three quarters found just once. CDR1 is LNHNV, CDR2 YYDKDF, per germline (reference sequence). The CDR3 covers 13 residues. V was shortened by 2 bases and J by 7 bases, with 9 bases between the two germline ends. The material sequenced was memory CD4+ T cells from PBMCs. Stated subset: CD45RA-negative fraction. The TCR was taken from a man aged 18 to 30 in good health. Some clones in this sample may be carry-over from other donors' samples. The chain joins TRBV15 to TRBJ2-4; D possibly corresponds to TRBD2 (6 bases). CDR3 DNA sequence: TGTGCCACCAGCAGATCTGGGGGGAACATTCAGTACTTC. It encodes CATSRSGGNIQYF.